One sample yielded the 21 T cell receptor beta chains listed below, sequenced in a study of cytomegalovirus exposure and HLA in healthy donors. The primer mix had 60 Vbeta and 13 Jbeta primers. Produced via immunoSEQ multiplex PCR; TCRdb's table is partial and in-frame only. The table records 70,000 to 100,000 clones, under 70% of them present only once. Sequences were obtained from PBMCs. The receptors shown here come from a woman between 45 and 65 years old in good health and CMV-seropositive.

V is TRBV6-1 and J is TRBJ2-5; 7 bases match TRBD1. The CDR3 loop spans 14 amino acids. Trimming cost V 4 bases and J 1 base; bases outside gene matches: 3. Per the germline V gene, CDR1 is MNHNS and CDR2 is SASEGT. CDR3 in amino acids: CASSATGIQETQYF. The CDR3 DNA sequence: TGTGCCAGCAGTGCGACAGGGATCCAAGAGACCCAGTACTTC.

The rearrangement joins TRBV30 to TRBJ1-1; the match to TRBD1 covers 7 bases. V lost 5 bases to trimming and J lost 7 bases; unmatched junction nucleotides: 13. The CDR3 consists of 14 residues. CDR1 is GTSNPN and CDR2 is SVGIG in the germline V gene (reference sequence). CDR3 coding DNA: TGTGCCTGGGGTTCCCGGGACAGTAATTTTGAAGCTTTCTTT. Residues: CAWGSRDSNFEAFF.

Comment on this clone: A junction end diverges from the germline sequence, so it may reflect a read error. The V and J genes are TRBV7-9 and TRBJ1-2; possibly TRBD1 for D (5 bases). The CDR3 is 18 amino acids. Germline CDR1 SEHNR, CDR2 FQNEAQ (reference sequence). Here the CDR3 DNA reads TGTTCCAGCAGCTTAGTGGGGGGGGAGGGCCCCAAACGCTATGGCTACACCTTC. This codes for CSSSLVGGEGPKRYGYTF.

This chain connects TRBV7-6 to TRBJ1-2; TRBD1 aligns across 10 bases. V shed 5 bases, J shed 3 bases, and the junction held 6 bases outside the gene matches. The CDR3 extends over 15 amino acids. CDR1 SGHVS and CDR2 FNYEAQ come from the germline V gene. The CDR3 loop reads CASSPGQGPYYGYTF. Written as DNA, the CDR3 is TGTGCCAGCAGCCCGGGACAGGGGCCCTACTATGGCTACACCTTC.

V gene TRBV19 combines with J gene TRBJ1-5, with TRBD1 matching over 7 bases. The CDR3 is made up of 19 amino acids. V lost 5 bases to trimming and J lost 4 bases; unmatched junction nucleotides: 20. CDR1 is LNHDA, CDR2 SQIVND, per germline (reference sequence). DNA for the CDR3: TGTGCCAGTAGTTCGTCACCGGGACAGTTCGGCGGGATAAATCAGCCCCAGCATTTT. Residues: CASSSSPGQFGGINQPQHF.

CDR3 sequence reads: CASSDLQITSTDTQYF. CDR3 in DNA: TGTGCCAGCAGTGACCTACAGATAACTAGCACAGATACGCAGTATTTT. The chain employs TRBV6-1 and TRBJ2-3; D ambiguous. V dropped 3 bases and J dropped 0 bases, with 13 bases sitting between them. The germline V gene encodes CDR1 MNHNS and CDR2 SASEGT. This CDR3 has 16 residues.

The rearrangement joins TRBV12-5 to TRBJ2-1; D is uncertain. V was clipped by 0 bases and J by 0 bases, with 12 bases between them. The CDR3 totals 17 residues. Germline V gives CDR1 LGHNT, CDR2 FRNRAP. For the CDR3, the DNA is TGTGCTAGTGGTTTGGTGCGGAGCGCGAGCTCCTACAATGAGCAGTTCTTC. This gives the protein CASGLVRSASSYNEQFF.

The chain recombines TRBV10-3 with TRBJ1-1; D might be TRBD1 (5 bases). The germline V gene has CDR1 ENHRY and CDR2 SYGVKD. The CDR3 length is 14 residues. Trimming pared 4 bases from V and 5 bases from J, leaving 14 bases between. The CDR3 loop reads CAISVTEGRTEAFF. DNA of the CDR3: TGTGCCATCAGTGTCACGGAGGGGAGAACTGAAGCTTTCTTT.

The chain recombines TRBV6-4 with TRBJ2-3, with D tentatively TRBD2 (6 bases). The ends were cut back, 5 bases at V and 0 bases at J, with 6 bases in the middle. The CDR3 loop spans 13 amino acids. CDR1 and CDR2 from the germline V gene are MRHNA and SNTAGT. CDR3 DNA: TGTGCCAGCAGTAGCGGGAGCACAGATACGCAGTATTTT. It yields the protein CASSSGSTDTQYF.

The V call is TRBV5-1, the J call TRBJ2-3; 7 bases fit TRBD1. V shed 0 bases, J shed 3 bases, and the junction held 7 bases outside the gene matches. From germline, CDR1 is SGHRS and CDR2 YFSETQ. The CDR3 sequence is 16 residues long. Here the CDR3 reads CASSLVATGFTDTQYF. In nucleotides, the CDR3 is TGCGCCAGCAGCTTGGTGGCGACAGGGTTTACAGATACGCAGTATTTT.

V is TRBV5-4 and J is TRBJ2-1; 10 nucleotides match TRBD2. CDR1 is SGHNT and CDR2 is YYREEE in the germline V gene (reference sequence). The CDR3 loop spans 13 amino acids. Unmatched junction bases numbered 6, after V lost 1 base and J lost 14 bases. The CDR3 here is CASSLKAGGPEFF. In nucleotides, the CDR3 is TGTGCCAGCAGCTTGAAAGCGGGGGGGCCTGAGTTCTTC.

This clone has more than one count but fewer than ten. The chain carries TRBV2 and TRBJ1-4, with unresolved D. CDR3 size: 14 residues. Germline assignment: CDR1 SNHLY and CDR2 FYNNEI. V lost 6 bases to trimming and J lost 4 bases, with 12 bases between them. CDR3 in amino acids: CASRNPERNEKLFF. The CDR3, as DNA: TGTGCCAGCAGAAACCCAGAACGTAATGAAAAACTGTTTTTT. Full variable domain (rest looked up from reference TRBV2 and TRBJ1-4): EPEVTQTPSHQVTQMGQEVILRCVPISNHLYFYWYRQILGQKVEFLVSFYNNEISEKSEIFDDQFSVERPDGSNFTLKIRSTKLEDSAMYFCASRNPERNEKLFFGSGTQLSVL.

Written as DNA, the CDR3 is TGTGCCAGCACGACCAATACCGGGACAGGGGGTACCGAGCAGTACTTC. Protein: CASTTNTGTGGTEQYF. The chain carries TRBV19 and TRBJ2-7; 11 bases fit TRBD1. CDR1 and CDR2 (germline): LNHDA, SQIVND (reference sequence). The CDR3 extends over 16 amino acids. Trimming removed 9 bases from V and 6 bases from J; junction bases left unmatched: 16.

The rearrangement links TRBV30 to TRBJ2-5; D is perhaps TRBD1 (5 bases). Between the trimmed V and J ends, which lost 4 bases and 4 bases, there was a span of 13 bases. The CDR3 loop spans 13 amino acids. CDR1 is GTSNPN and CDR2 is SVGIG in the germline V gene (reference sequence). The CDR3 region is CAWTDNWGETQYF. In DNA form, the CDR3 reads TGTGCCTGGACGGACAACTGGGGAGAGACCCAGTACTTC.

The V and J genes are TRBV9 and TRBJ2-4; TRBD1 aligns across 7 bases. The CDR3 runs to 14 residues. Trimming took 2 bases from V and 8 from J; bases not matched to a gene: 7. Germline CDR1 is SGDLS and CDR2 is YYNGEE. CDR3 DNA: TGTGCCAGCAGCGTCGGGACAGCTGGGGACATTCAGTACTTC. This codes for CASSVGTAGDIQYF.

This clone was picked up one time. The chain links TRBV6-5 to TRBJ2-1; 7 bases match TRBD2. Trimming cost V 8 bases and J 2 bases; bases outside gene matches: 9. CDR3 length equals 15 residues. Germline CDR1 MNHEY, CDR2 SVGAGI. CDR3 nucleotides: TGTGCCAGCCGGCTAGCGGTCGGCGCCTACAATGAGCAGTTCTTC. Its translation: CASRLAVGAYNEQFF.

V is TRBV6-6 and J is TRBJ2-3, with D hard to call. V was clipped by 0 bases and J by 0 bases, with 4 bases between them. This CDR3 has 14 residues. Germline V gene sequence: CDR1 MNHNY, CDR2 SVGAGI (reference sequence). Written as DNA, the CDR3 is TGTGCCAGCAGTTACTCCTCCAGCACAGATACGCAGTATTTT. It specifies CASSYSSSTDTQYF.

The chain has TRBV2 and TRBJ1-4, with no clear D. CDR3 size: 14 residues. Trimming shortened V by 2 bases and J by 6 bases, and 10 bases separated the two germline ends. Germline V gene data show CDR1 as SNHLY and CDR2 as FYNNEI. DNA of the CDR3: TGTGCCAGCAGTGAAAACAGTTCAGATGAAAAACTGTTTTTT. It encodes CASSENSSDEKLFF.

This chain joins TRBV5-4 and TRBJ2-1, with 12 bases that match TRBD2. The CDR3 is 15 amino acids. V was clipped by 4 bases and J by 6 bases; unmatched bases: 5. The germline V gene encodes CDR1 SGHNT and CDR2 YYREEE (reference sequence). The DNA of the CDR3 is TGTGCCAGCAGCCTTGGGACTAGCGGGCGCAATGAGCAGTTCTTC. Protein: CASSLGTSGRNEQFF.

The rearrangement joins TRBV6-5 to TRBJ1-2; D is possibly TRBD1 (5 bases). V was clipped by 6 bases and J by 4 bases, with 15 bases between them. The germline gives CDR1 MNHEY, CDR2 SVGAGI. The CDR3 sequence is 14 residues long. The CDR3 loop reads CASSQGGGTYGYTF. In nucleotides, the CDR3 is TGTGCCAGCAGCCAGGGTGGAGGGACCTATGGCTACACCTTC.

This clone turned up a few times. V gene TRBV9 combines with J gene TRBJ2-5, with TRBD2 matching over 13 bases. CDR3 length: 17 residues. Germline CDR1 SGDLS, CDR2 YYNGEE. With V trimmed by 4 bases and J by 5 bases, 11 bases remained unmatched. The CDR3: CASSPRTSGGLWETQYF. CDR3 DNA: TGTGCCAGCAGCCCCCGGACTAGCGGGGGACTTTGGGAGACCCAGTACTTC.